Shown below are 30 T cell receptor beta chains from a single sample sequenced in a study of T cell changes during pregnancy in multiple sclerosis. Assay: immunoSEQ multiplex PCR; the TCRdb copy retains only in-frame clones and omits some. The repertoire holds around 80,000 clones, about 93% seen once, with roughly 0.9% in the top ten. Sample: peripheral blood, taken in the second trimester of pregnancy. The receptor source for this set is a female donor in good health, enrolled as a control in a pregnancy study.

V usage is TRBV13 and J usage is TRBJ2-7; 9 bases fit TRBD2. The germline gives CDR1 PRHDT, CDR2 FYEKMQ (reference sequence). The CDR3 length is 16 residues. After removal of 0 bases from V and 3 bases from J, the junction contained 6 bases not matched to a gene. The CDR3 loop reads CASSLGRREGVYEQYF. Written as DNA, the CDR3 is TGTGCCAGCAGCTTAGGTCGGCGGGAGGGAGTCTACGAGCAGTACTTC.

The V gene is TRBV4-1, the J gene TRBJ1-5; TRBD1 matches at 9 bases. Trimming at V came to 4 bases and at J to 3 bases, leaving 7 bases not matched to a gene. Germline-derived CDR1 and CDR2 are MGHRA and YSYEKL. The CDR3 is 16 amino acids. Here the CDR3 DNA reads TGCGCCAGCAGCCGAGTACAGGGGGCGAACAATCAGCCCCAGCATTTT. Residues: CASSRVQGANNQPQHF.

The J gene is TRBJ1-2, the V gene TRBV15, with 12 bases identical to TRBD1. V gave up 1 base and J gave up 6 bases; unmatched junction bases: 6. The CDR3 contains 16 residues. Per the germline V gene, CDR1 is LNHNV and CDR2 is YYDKDF (reference sequence). CDR3 DNA: TGTGCCACCAGCAGAGCACGGGACAGGGGGCATAATGGCTACACCTTC. It is translated as CATSRARDRGHNGYTF.

V gene TRBV4-1 combines with J gene TRBJ2-1; TRBD2 aligns across 11 bases. CDR1 MGHRA and CDR2 YSYEKL come from the germline V gene. Trimming at V came to 6 bases and at J to 5 bases, leaving 21 bases not matched to a gene. The length of the CDR3 is 20 residues. The CDR3 region is CASRHRVLRTGTSGHNEQFF. CDR3 bases: TGCGCCAGCAGACACAGGGTATTGCGAACAGGGACTAGCGGTCACAATGAGCAGTTCTTC.

The chain couples TRBV21-1 to TRBJ2-7; the table's TRBD2 call for D was not verified on the DNA. TRBV21-1 is deemed a pseudogene. CDR3 length: 18 residues. Here the CDR3 reads CASSKRDGTSGSGYEQYF. CDR3 sequence (DNA): TGTGCCAGCAGCAAAAGAGACGGGACTAGCGGGAGTGGATACGAGCAGTACTTC.

The chain carries TRBV18 and TRBJ2-7; tentative D call: TRBD1 (6 bases). CDR3 length: 13 residues. Between the trimmed V and J ends, which lost 0 bases and 6 bases, there was a span of 9 bases. The V gene's germline CDR1 is KGHSH and CDR2 LQKENI. The CDR3 reads CASSPPNRAEQYF. CDR3 DNA sequence: TGTGCCAGCTCACCACCCAACAGGGCCGAGCAGTACTTC.

The chain couples TRBV19 to TRBJ2-3, with a weak D call TRBD2 (5 bases). The CDR3 has 18 residues. Germline V gene lookup returns CDR1 LNHDA and CDR2 SQIVND (reference sequence). Trimming took 8 bases from V and 0 from J, leaving 24 bases between them. The CDR3 here is CASYTERWESPSTDTQYF. Here the CDR3 DNA reads TGTGCCAGTTACACCGAGCGGTGGGAGTCACCTAGCACAGATACGCAGTATTTT.

This clone was seen just once. V gene TRBV20-1 combines with J gene TRBJ2-1; no clear D gene. V was trimmed by 5 bases and J by 8 bases, leaving 7 bases between them. Germline V CDR1 and CDR2: DFQATT, SNEGSKA (reference sequence). CDR3 length: 10 residues. CDR3 nucleotides: TGCAGTGCTTCGGTGGATGAGCAGTTCTTC. Protein sequence: CSASVDEQFF.

This clone was picked up one time. This rearrangement joins TRBV19 to TRBJ2-6; 11 nucleotides align to TRBD1. J lost 1 base, V lost 8 bases, and 4 bases had no gene match. Germline CDR1 reads LNHDA; CDR2 reads SQIVND (reference sequence). The length of the CDR3 is 16 residues. The CDR3 nucleotides are TGTGCCAGTGGGGACAGGGGGGGATCTGGGGCCAACGTCCTGACTTTC. Translating it yields CASGDRGGSGANVLTF.

The V call is TRBV29-1, the J call TRBJ2-3, with TRBD2 identical over 11 bases. The CDR3 is made up of 15 amino acids. Losses at the gene ends were 6 bases for V and 6 bases for J; bases not matched to a gene: 11. Germline-derived CDR1 and CDR2 are SQVTM and ANQGSEA. The DNA for the CDR3 is TGCAGCGTACCAAGTAGCGGGAGGGCCGGGGATACGCAGTATTTT. Its protein product is CSVPSSGRAGDTQYF.

The gene calls are TRBV12-5 and TRBJ2-5; TRBD1 matches 11 bases. V shed 0 bases, J shed 5 bases, and the junction held 17 bases outside the gene matches. Germline CDR1 and CDR2: LGHNT and FRNRAP. CDR3 size: 20 residues. This chain's CDR3 is CASGLVPSPHRTGGTETQYF. The CDR3 DNA follows: TGTGCTAGTGGTTTGGTCCCATCACCACATCGGACAGGGGGCACTGAGACCCAGTACTTC.

The chain carries TRBV6-5 and TRBJ2-3, with D tentatively TRBD1 (5 bases). Looked up from germline, CDR1 is MNHEY and CDR2 is SVGAGI. The CDR3 is made up of 14 amino acids. V was pared by 0 bases and J by 3 bases, with 7 bases between. The CDR3 coding sequence is TGTGCCAGCAGTTACTCGACAGATACAGATACGCAGTATTTT. Translated, it gives CASSYSTDTDTQYF.

The chain has TRBV9 and TRBJ2-5, with D perhaps TRBD1 (5 bases). Germline CDR1 is SGDLS and CDR2 is YYNGEE. The CDR3 sequence is 15 residues long. V was trimmed by 0 bases and J by 5 bases, leaving 14 bases between them. Written as DNA, the CDR3 is TGTGCCAGCAGCGTAGCCCCAGGGCGTGCGGAGACCCAGTACTTC. Protein sequence: CASSVAPGRAETQYF. The full variable domain, in which reference TRBV9 and TRBJ2-5 provide the parts outside the CDR3, is DSGVTQTPKHLITATGQRVTLRCSPRSGDLSVYWYQQSLDQGLQFLIQYYNGEERAKGNILERFSAQQFPDLHSELNLSSLELGDSALYFCASSVAPGRAETQYFGPGTRLLVL.

The rearrangement joins TRBV6-6 to TRBJ1-2; 8 bases map to TRBD1. J lost 3 bases, V lost 5 bases, and 11 bases had no gene match. The CDR3 is 16 residues long. The germline V gene has CDR1 MNHNY and CDR2 SVGAGI (reference sequence). This CDR3 is CASSLPWDRSHYGYTF. CDR3 bases: TGTGCCAGCAGTCTCCCATGGGACAGGTCGCACTATGGCTACACCTTC.

The chain carries TRBV18 and TRBJ1-1; TRBD1 might be the D (6 bases). V was pared by 1 base and J by 1 base, with 10 bases between. The CDR3 consists of 15 residues. Germline CDR1 KGHSH, CDR2 LQKENI. The CDR3 is CASSPLQGGNTEAFF. Written as DNA, the CDR3 is TGTGCCAGCTCACCACTACAGGGCGGGAACACTGAAGCTTTCTTT.

The chain recombines TRBV15 with TRBJ2-1, with D tentatively TRBD2 (6 bases). This CDR3 has 18 amino acids. CDR1 and CDR2 from the germline V gene are LNHNV and YYDKDF (reference sequence). Deletions cut 0 bases from V and 0 bases from J, with 15 bases between. The CDR3: CATSRETRRSGSYNEQFF. The CDR3, as DNA: TGTGCCACCAGCAGAGAGACGAGGCGTAGCGGCTCCTACAATGAGCAGTTCTTC.

The chain has TRBV6-6 and TRBJ1-2, with D possibly being TRBD1 (6 bases). Deletions cut 5 bases from V and 4 bases from J, with 8 bases between. Germline V lookup: CDR1 MNHNY, CDR2 SVGAGI (reference sequence). The CDR3 is made up of 12 amino acids. The CDR3 reads CASSGDTYGYTF. CDR3 DNA: TGTGCCAGCAGTGGGGACACCTATGGCTACACCTTC.

This chain links TRBV5-6 with TRBJ2-3; D ambiguous. CDR3 size: 12 residues. V was clipped by 5 bases and J by 3 bases, with 7 bases between them. Germline values: CDR1 SGHDT, CDR2 YYEEEE. The CDR3 coding sequence is TGTGCCAGCAGTTACTTTACAGATACGCAGTATTTT. Encoded protein: CASSYFTDTQYF.

The chain couples TRBV4-1 to TRBJ1-1; 9 bases agree with TRBD1. Germline CDR1 and CDR2: MGHRA and YSYEKL. The CDR3 spans 16 residues. The ends lost 3 bases at V and 2 bases at J; junction bases unmatched: 7. CDR3 residues: CASSQVGQGINTEAFF. CDR3 sequence (DNA): TGCGCCAGCAGCCAGGTGGGACAGGGTATAAACACTGAAGCTTTCTTT.

V and J are TRBV19 and TRBJ2-5, with 8 bases lining up with TRBD2. After removal of 4 bases from V and 5 bases from J, the junction contained 3 bases not matched to a gene. The germline CDR1 and CDR2 sequences are LNHDA and SQIVND (reference sequence). The CDR3 contains 13 residues. CDR3 coding DNA: TGTGCCAGTAGTACTTCGGGAGGGGAGACCCAGTACTTC. This encodes CASSTSGGETQYF. Full variable domain (remainder filled in from reference TRBV19 and TRBJ2-5): DGGITQSPKYLFRKEGQNVTLSCEQNLNHDAMYWYRQDPGQGLRLIYYSQIVNDFQKGDIAEGYSVSREKKESFPLTVTSAQKNPTAFYLCASSTSGGETQYFGPGTRLLVL.

This rearrangement joins TRBV6-5 to TRBJ1-1; TRBD1 aligns across 8 bases. Germline CDR1 reads MNHEY; CDR2 reads SVGAGI. The junction had 5 bases not matched to a gene; V was cut back by 4 bases and J by 10 bases. The CDR3 is 12 amino acids. CDR3 amino acids: CASSLGQGRAFF. In DNA, the CDR3 is TGTGCCAGCAGTTTAGGACAGGGACGAGCTTTCTTT.

The chain uses TRBV5-6 and TRBJ1-4, with a possible D match to TRBD1 (5 bases). Germline loops: CDR1 SGHDT, CDR2 YYEEEE. V was trimmed by 0 bases and J by 10 bases, leaving 13 bases between them. The CDR3 is made up of 14 amino acids. Here the CDR3 reads CASSLAIGGGKLFF. CDR3 bases: TGTGCCAGCAGCTTGGCAATCGGGGGGGGAAAACTGTTTTTT.

This clone was observed once. J is TRBJ2-4 and V is TRBV28; possible D gene TRBD2, 6 bases. V was shortened by 5 bases and J by 3 bases, with 14 bases between the two germline ends. The CDR3 spans 15 residues. The germline V gene has CDR1 MDHEN and CDR2 SYDVKM. CDR3 in amino acids: CASSKSGWDKNIQYF. The CDR3, as DNA: TGTGCCAGCAGTAAGAGCGGGTGGGACAAAAACATTCAGTACTTC.

V gene TRBV6-1 combines with J gene TRBJ2-7; 8 nucleotides align to TRBD2. V gave up 0 bases and J gave up 2 bases; unmatched junction bases: 9. This CDR3 is built from 17 residues. CDR1 and CDR2 (germline): MNHNS, SASEGT. CDR3 coding DNA: TGTGCCAGCAGTGAAGCATTAGCGGGGCTTTCAACCTACGAGCAGTACTTC. Translating gives CASSEALAGLSTYEQYF.

The gene calls are TRBV5-1 and TRBJ1-4; D ambiguous. V lost 0 bases and J 8 bases, leaving 14 bases between the germline ends. CDR1 SGHRS and CDR2 YFSETQ come from the germline V gene. The CDR3 covers 15 residues. The CDR3 bases are TGCGCCAGCAGCTTGGTGTCGGCAGGTCCAGAAAAACTGTTTTTT. This codes for CASSLVSAGPEKLFF.

This chain links TRBV7-2 with TRBJ1-1; 8 bases are a match to TRBD1. In germline, CDR1 is SGHTA, CDR2 FQGNSA. The CDR3 spans 14 residues. Trimming took 5 bases from V and 5 from J; bases not matched to a gene: 7. The CDR3 loop reads CASSVVYRGTEAFF. The DNA of the CDR3 is TGTGCCAGCAGCGTCGTTTACAGGGGGACTGAAGCTTTCTTT.

CDR3 sequence: CASRSRLAFYEQYF. CDR3 DNA: TGTGCCAGCAGATCCCGACTAGCGTTCTACGAGCAGTACTTC. The V and J genes are TRBV28 and TRBJ2-7; TRBD2 aligns across 8 bases. CDR3 length: 14 residues. Germline V gene sequence: CDR1 MDHEN, CDR2 SYDVKM. V trimming: 6 bases; J trimming: 3 bases; junction bases outside the gene matches: 7.

The chain employs TRBV5-6 and TRBJ2-7; D not certain. This CDR3 region has 14 residues. Germline CDR1 is SGHDT and CDR2 is YYEEEE. V was trimmed by 3 bases and J by 2 bases, leaving 12 bases between them. CDR3 loop: CASSSSGLPYEQYF. DNA of the CDR3: TGTGCCAGCAGCTCCTCCGGGTTACCCTACGAGCAGTACTTC.

The chain recombines TRBV15 with TRBJ2-7; 10 bases are shared with TRBD2. J lost 2 bases, V lost 5 bases, and 0 bases had no gene match. This CDR3 is built from 13 residues. Germline CDR1 is LNHNV and CDR2 is YYDKDF (reference sequence). The CDR3 coding sequence is TGTGCCACCAGCCTAGCGGGAGCCTACGAGCAGTACTTC. As protein: CATSLAGAYEQYF.

The V gene is TRBV6-5, the J gene TRBJ2-7; a weak D match, TRBD2 (5 bases). The germline CDR1 and CDR2 sequences are MNHEY and SVGAGI. Deletions cut 4 bases from V and 5 bases from J, with 9 bases between. The CDR3 extends over 12 amino acids. CDR3 nucleotides: TGTGCCAGCAGTTGGGCCGGGAACGAGCAGTACTTC. As protein: CASSWAGNEQYF.